This T cell receptor beta chain was sequenced in a study of cytomegalovirus exposure and HLA in healthy donors. A multiplex PCR was run with 60 Vbeta primers and 13 Jbeta primers. Sequencing used immunoSEQ multiplex PCR; TCRdb keeps in-frame clones, though not all of them. The table lists approximately 150,000 clones, about 71% of them singletons, with 1.3% to 1.5% in the top ten. V was clipped by 0 bases and J by 3 bases; unmatched bases: 4. Germline assignment: CDR1 LNHDA and CDR2 SQIVND (reference sequence). This CDR3 has 16 amino acids. This TCR derives from a man aged 45-65 years in good health and CMV-seronegative. The specimen sequenced was PBMCs. The rearrangement uses TRBV19 and TRBJ2-2; 7 positions match TRBD1. CDR3 in DNA: TGTGCCAGTAGTATAGATGGACAGGTATACACCGGGGAGCTGTTTTTT. As protein: CASSIDGQVYTGELFF.